What follows are 5 T cell receptor beta chains derived from one specimen sequenced in a study of cytomegalovirus exposure and HLA in healthy donors. 60 Vbeta and 13 Jbeta primers were used in PCR. The assay was immunoSEQ multiplex PCR, and TCRdb's table has in-frame clones only and misses some. The table has more than 95,000 clones, less than 85% seen once. The sequenced sample consisted of PBMCs. The source of these receptors is a man over 45 in good health and CMV-seropositive.

This chain connects TRBV6-1 to TRBJ2-7, with 9 nucleotides matching TRBD1. The germline gives CDR1 MNHNS, CDR2 SASEGT. There are 14 residues in the CDR3. V trimming: 5 bases; J trimming: 4 bases; junction bases outside the gene matches: 6. The CDR3 protein is CASSWGQGGYEQYF. DNA for the CDR3: TGTGCCAGCAGTTGGGGACAGGGAGGGTACGAGCAGTACTTC.

The rearrangement uses TRBV27 and TRBJ2-1; 9 nucleotides line up with TRBD1. V lost 1 base and J lost 4; bases outside the gene matches: 2. The CDR3 runs 15 residues. Germline V gives CDR1 MNHEY, CDR2 SMNVEV (reference sequence). The CDR3 bases are TGTGCCAGCAGTTTATTGGGGACAGGGTACAATGAGCAGTTCTTC. It translates to CASSLLGTGYNEQFF.

This chain joins TRBV13 and TRBJ2-1; D remains ambiguous. This CDR3 has 12 residues. V lost 3 bases, J lost 7 bases, and 7 bases lay in between. CDR1 is PRHDT and CDR2 is FYEKMQ in the germline V gene (reference sequence). The CDR3 DNA follows: TGTGCCAGCAGCTTTCAAGCTAATGAGCAGTTCTTC. Its translation is CASSFQANEQFF. Variable domain in full (rest from reference TRBV13 and TRBJ2-1): AAGVIQSPRHLIKEKRETATLKCYPIPRHDTVYWYQQGPGQDPQFLISFYEKMQSDKGSIPDRFSAQQFSDYHSELNMSSLELGDSALYFCASSFQANEQFFGPGTRLTVL.

This clone was recorded a few times. The chain combines TRBV19 with TRBJ1-5; 7 positions agree with TRBD1. The length of the CDR3 is 16 residues. Trimming removed 7 bases from V and 1 base from J; junction bases left unmatched: 10. Germline CDR1 and CDR2: LNHDA and SQIVND (reference sequence). The CDR3 spells CASTPPARGSNQPQHF. The DNA of the CDR3 is TGTGCCAGTACCCCTCCGGCCAGGGGGAGCAATCAGCCCCAGCATTTT.

In this sample, this clone turned up once. V and J are TRBV2 and TRBJ2-3; 8 positions match TRBD2. V shed 0 bases and J 0 bases; nucleotides not matched to a gene: 2. The CDR3 has 16 amino acids. Germline values: CDR1 SNHLY, CDR2 FYNNEI. CDR3 nucleotides: TGTGCCAGCAGTGAAGCCAGCGGGGGAAGCACAGATACGCAGTATTTT. Encoded protein: CASSEASGGSTDTQYF.